These T cell receptor beta chains were read from a single sample in a study of shared clonotypes between healthy human individuals. Only in-frame clones appear in the TCRdb table, and some are missing; sequencing was by immunoSEQ multiplex PCR. This repertoire shows 800,000 or so clones, 90% to 97% found once; its top ten account for less than 0.25%. The sequencing sample was made of naive CD8+ T cells sorted from blood. All receptors come from a man aged 25-45 years in good health. Both conserved end residues are part of each CDR3.

TRBV10-3	TRBJ1-1	CAISEFSRGGEAFF
TRBV27	TRBJ2-7	CASSFASGAPYEQYF
TRBV10-2	TRBJ1-2	CASSTTTGGYGYTF
TRBV25-1	TRBJ2-1	CASSGLGDRVDNEQFF
TRBV10-1	TRBJ2-3	CASSESRFTDTQYF
TRBV7-9	TRBJ2-1	CASSHRTSGRPHVDEQFF
TRBV9	TRBJ2-2	CASSGGRDLNTGELFF
TRBV7-9	TRBJ2-5	CASSLAQTGDVIQETQYF
TRBV9	TRBJ1-3	CASSVGTGLGNTIYF
TRBV7-9	TRBJ2-1	CASSLGLYNEQFF
TRBV4-3	TRBJ1-4	CASSQDSLSGGEKLFF
TRBV20-1	TRBJ2-5	CSASDGETQYF
TRBV2	TRBJ2-7	CASSESGTGKNEQYF
TRBV7-9	TRBJ2-7	CASSSTARYEQYF
TRBV7-9	TRBJ1-2	CASSLGGQGINYGYTF
TRBV5-6	TRBJ2-7	CASSLGMERIDEQYF
TRBV27	TRBJ2-7	CASSLSFGYEQYF
TRBV7-9	TRBJ2-1	CASSLDHYNEQFF
TRBV4-1	TRBJ2-2	CASSQEIAAGELFF
TRBV19	TRBJ1-5	CASSKRADSNQPQHF
TRBV15	TRBJ2-3	CATSRVSFDTQYF
TRBV7-6	TRBJ2-7	CASSSGQGGYEQYF
TRBV28	TRBJ1-1	CASSLNRDRNTEAFF
TRBV5-1	TRBJ2-2	CASSDINTGELFF
TRBV27	TRBJ2-7	CASSLPPSGTTYEQYF
TRBV4-1	TRBJ1-1	CASNSEEGTLRANTEAFF
TRBV9	TRBJ2-1	CASSTRQGLGNEQFF